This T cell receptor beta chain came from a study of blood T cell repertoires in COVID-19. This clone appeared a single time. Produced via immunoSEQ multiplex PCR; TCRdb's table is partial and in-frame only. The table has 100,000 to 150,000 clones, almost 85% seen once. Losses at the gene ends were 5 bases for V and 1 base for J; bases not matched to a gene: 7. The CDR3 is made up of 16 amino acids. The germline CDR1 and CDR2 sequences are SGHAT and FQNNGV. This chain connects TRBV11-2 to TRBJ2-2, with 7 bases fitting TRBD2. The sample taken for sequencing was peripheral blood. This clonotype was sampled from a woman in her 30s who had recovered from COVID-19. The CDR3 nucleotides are TGTGCCAGCAGCCTTACTAGCGCACGGAACACCGGGGAGCTGTTTTTT. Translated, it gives CASSLTSARNTGELFF.